This TCR beta chain was obtained from a study of T-cell reconstitution after alpha-beta-depleted transplantation in children. As it was prepared, the TCRbeta library received unique molecular identifiers. From the PCR reads, TCRdb called clonotypes with MiXCR, one entry per CDR3 protein. The top ten clones hold less than 5% of a sample with about 610,000 distinct CDR3 sequences, over 9.5% of them seen once. With 6 bases clipped from V and 2 bases from J, the junction kept 8 bases outside the gene matches. This CDR3 is 15 amino acids long. The gene calls are TRBV12-3 or TRBV12-4 and TRBJ2-5; 8 bases agree with TRBD2. The sequencing used PBMCs from the stem cell graft donor, collected from the stem cell graft. This receptor was taken from a human donor who donated a stem cell graft to a child with acute myeloid leukemia. This chain's CDR3 is CASRETGTRQETQYF. DNA for the CDR3: TGTGCCAGCAGGGAAACCGGGACTAGACAAGAGACCCAGTACTTC.